This T cell receptor beta chain was documented in a study of T cells in Graves' hyperthyroidism and ophthalmopathy. Study-wide findings and caveats: Blood held most thyroid clonotypes expanded above 0.001 frequency. A 13 V-J signature model discriminated ophthalmopathy versus stable hyperthyroidism.

The CDR3 contains 18 residues. The V segment lost 3 bases and the J segment 7 bases; nucleotides outside the gene matches: 19. Per the germline V gene, CDR1 is MDHEN and CDR2 is SYDVKM. It was RNA transcripts that yielded the amplified TCR beta CDR3 regions. First-round RT-PCR with HTBI primers amplified the TCR CDR3 region. TCRdb independently ran MiXCR on the multiplex PCR reads; one entry per CDR3 protein. The sample contains 640,000 or so distinct CDR3 sequences, roughly 14% of which appear only once. Ten or more counts support this clonotype. Its antigen is undetermined. The receptor comes from a woman between 35 and 50 years old with Graves' ophthalmopathy. The specimen was blood. The J gene is TRBJ1-1, the V gene TRBV28; 8 bases are a match to TRBD1. The CDR3, as DNA: TGTGCCAGCAGTTTTCCCCCAGGTGAGGCTCGACAGGGGAATGAAGCTTTCTTT. Residues: CASSFPPGEARQGNEAFF.